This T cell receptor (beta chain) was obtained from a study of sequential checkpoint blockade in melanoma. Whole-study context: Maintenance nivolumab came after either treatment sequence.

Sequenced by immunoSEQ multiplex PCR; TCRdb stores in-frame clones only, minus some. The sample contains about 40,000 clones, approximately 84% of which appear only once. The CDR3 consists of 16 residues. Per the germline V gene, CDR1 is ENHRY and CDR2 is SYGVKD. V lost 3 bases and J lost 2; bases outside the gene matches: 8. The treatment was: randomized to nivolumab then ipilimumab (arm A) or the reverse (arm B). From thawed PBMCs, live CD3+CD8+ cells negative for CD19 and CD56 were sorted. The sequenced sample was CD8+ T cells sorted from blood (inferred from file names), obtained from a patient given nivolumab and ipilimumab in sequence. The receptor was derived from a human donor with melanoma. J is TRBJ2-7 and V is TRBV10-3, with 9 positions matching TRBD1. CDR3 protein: CAISELQGAPTYEQYF. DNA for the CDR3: TGTGCCATCAGTGAATTACAGGGGGCCCCGACCTACGAGCAGTACTTC.